This T cell receptor (beta chain) emerged from a study of OX40 agonist ivuxolimab in advanced cancers. Libraries were prepared by immunoSEQ multiplex PCR; TCRdb keeps only in-frame clonotypes and omits some of them. The repertoire holds more than 30,000 clones, 86% seen once, with about 32% in the top ten. Trimming took 1 base from V and 3 from J, leaving 12 bases between them. There are 15 residues in the CDR3. CDR1 and CDR2 (germline): MDHEN, SYDVKM. The clonotype was recovered from an adult with an advanced solid tumor such as melanoma, head and neck, liver or kidney cancer. The sample here was CD4+ or CD8+ T cells sorted from blood, taken in a trial of the OX40 agonist ivuxolimab. The chain links TRBV28 to TRBJ1-2; D might be TRBD1 (5 bases). CDR3 bases: TGTGCCAGCAGTTTATTCGGCAGGGCGGACTATGGCTACACCTTC. Protein sequence: CASSLFGRADYGYTF.